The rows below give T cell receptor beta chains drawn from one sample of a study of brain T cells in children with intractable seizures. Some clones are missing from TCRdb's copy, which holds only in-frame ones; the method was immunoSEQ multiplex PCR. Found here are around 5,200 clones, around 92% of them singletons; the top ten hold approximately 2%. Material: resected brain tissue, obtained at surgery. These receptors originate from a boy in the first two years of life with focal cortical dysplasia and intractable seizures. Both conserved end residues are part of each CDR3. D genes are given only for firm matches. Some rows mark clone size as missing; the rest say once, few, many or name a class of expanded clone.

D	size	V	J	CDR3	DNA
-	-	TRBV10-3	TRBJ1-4	CAISEGGANEKLFF	TGTGCCATCAGTGAAGGAGGGGCGAATGAAAAACTGTTTTTT
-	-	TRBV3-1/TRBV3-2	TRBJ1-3	CASSGGGIGWTGNTIYF	TGTGCCAGCAGCGGGGGGGGGATTGGATGGACTGGAAACACCATATATTTT
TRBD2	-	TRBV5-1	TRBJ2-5	CASSLASGANQETQYF	TGCGCCAGCAGCTTGGCTAGCGGGGCGAACCAAGAGACCCAGTACTTC
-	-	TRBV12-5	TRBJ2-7	CASGFDIAYEQYF	TGTGCTAGTGGTTTCGACATAGCCTACGAGCAGTACTTC
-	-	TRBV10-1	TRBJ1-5	CASAHQGRWINQPQHF	TGCGCCAGCGCCCATCAGGGGAGGTGGATCAATCAGCCCCAGCATTTT
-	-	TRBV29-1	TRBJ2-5	CSVEDRLHIKTQYF	TGCAGCGTTGAAGATCGGCTTCATATTAAGACCCAGTACTTC
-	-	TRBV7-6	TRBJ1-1	CASSPPMVGGPNTEAFF	TGTGCCAGCAGCCCGCCAATGGTGGGGGGACCGAACACTGAAGCTTTCTTT
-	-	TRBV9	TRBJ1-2	CASSPSLGRASNYGYTF	TGTGCCAGCAGCCCCTCCCTGGGCAGGGCCTCAAACTATGGCTACACCTTC
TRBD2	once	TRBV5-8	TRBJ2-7	CASSLAMRLAESYEQYF	TGTGCCAGCAGCTTGGCCATGAGGCTAGCGGAGTCCTACGAGCAGTACTTC
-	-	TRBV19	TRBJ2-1	CASSTPPEAGLGNEQFF	TGTGCCAGTAGTACCCCTCCGGAAGCGGGTCTAGGGAATGAGCAGTTCTTC
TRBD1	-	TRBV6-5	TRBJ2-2	CASSSRGPNTGELFF	TGTGCCAGCAGTTCCAGGGGGCCTAACACCGGGGAGCTGTTTTTT
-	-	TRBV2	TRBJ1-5	CASSHGTGGQPQHF	TGTGCCAGCAGCCACGGGACTGGGGGTCAGCCCCAGCATTTT
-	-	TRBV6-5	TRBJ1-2	CASSYSIGPGVNGYTF	TGTGCCAGCAGTTACTCGATCGGGCCAGGGGTAAATGGCTACACCTTC
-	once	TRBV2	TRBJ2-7	CASSEMGGAGEQYF	TGTGCCAGCAGTGAAATGGGGGGGGCTGGCGAGCAGTACTTC
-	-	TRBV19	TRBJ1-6	CASSIMVNSPLHF	TGTGCCAGTAGTATTATGGTTAATTCACCCCTCCACTTT
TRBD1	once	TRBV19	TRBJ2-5	CASSNRGQETQYF	TGTGCCAGTAGTAACAGGGGGCAAGAGACCCAGTACTTC
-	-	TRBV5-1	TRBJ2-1	CASSLAPPSDEQFF	TGCGCCAGCAGCTTGGCCCCCCCCTCCGATGAGCAGTTCTTC
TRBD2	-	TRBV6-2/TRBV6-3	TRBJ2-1	CASSWGGSSYNEQFF	TGTGCCAGCAGTTGGGGGGGGTCCTCCTACAATGAGCAGTTCTTC
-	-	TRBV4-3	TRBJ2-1	CASSHQGVNEQFF	TGCGCCAGCAGCCATCAGGGTGTCAATGAGCAGTTCTTC
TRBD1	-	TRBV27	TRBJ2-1	CASSSGTVYNEQFF	TGTGCCAGCAGTTCCGGGACAGTCTACAATGAGCAGTTCTTC
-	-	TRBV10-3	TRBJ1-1	CAISESRDTEAFF	TGTGCCATCAGTGAGTCACGGGACACTGAAGCTTTCTTT
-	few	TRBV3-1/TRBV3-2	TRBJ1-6	CASSHRGNSPLHF	TGTGCCAGCAGCCACAGGGGCAATTCACCCCTCCACTTT
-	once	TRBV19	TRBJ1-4	CAIGGGGPTNEKLFF	TGTGCCATTGGCGGCGGGGGCCCGACTAATGAAAAACTGTTTTTT
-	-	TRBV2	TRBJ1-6	CASRLNPGPNSPLHF	TGTGCCAGCAGACTCAATCCGGGCCCGAATTCACCCCTCCACTTT
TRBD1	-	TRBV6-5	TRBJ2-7	CASSYSQGAYEQYF	TGTGCCAGCAGTTACTCGCAGGGGGCCTACGAGCAGTACTTC
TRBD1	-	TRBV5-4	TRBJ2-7	CASSFQGAGLYEQYF	TGTGCCAGCAGCTTCCAGGGGGCCGGCCTCTACGAGCAGTACTTC
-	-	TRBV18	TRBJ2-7	CASSPQWGSPAEGEQYF	TGTGCCAGCTCACCACAATGGGGGTCCCCGGCTGAGGGCGAGCAGTACTTC
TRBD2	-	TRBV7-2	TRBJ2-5	CASSRSTSDSETQYF	TGTGCCAGCAGCAGATCAACTAGCGACTCGGAGACCCAGTACTTC
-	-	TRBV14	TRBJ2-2	CASSQDWRRDANTGELFF	TGTGCCAGCAGCCAAGATTGGCGGCGGGACGCGAACACCGGGGAGCTGTTTTTT
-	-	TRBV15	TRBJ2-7	CATSRDRYYEQYF	TGTGCCACCAGCAGAGATAGGTACTACGAGCAGTACTTC
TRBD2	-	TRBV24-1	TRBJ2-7	CATSDTSGRFPAYEQYF	TGTGCCACCAGTGATACTAGCGGGAGGTTCCCGGCCTACGAGCAGTACTTC
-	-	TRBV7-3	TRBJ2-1	CASSLTGFREGQFF	TGTGCCAGCAGCTTAACGGGGTTTAGGGAAGGGCAGTTCTTC
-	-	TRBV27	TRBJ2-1	CASSSRQQRTPYNEQFF	TGTGCCAGCAGTTCTCGACAGCAGCGGACTCCCTACAATGAGCAGTTCTTC
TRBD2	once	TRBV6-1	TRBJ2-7	CASSEELAGGYEQYF	TGTGCCAGCAGTGAAGAGCTAGCGGGGGGGTACGAGCAGTACTTC
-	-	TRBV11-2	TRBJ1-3	CASSLDQTGTSAGNTIYF	TGTGCCAGCAGCTTAGACCAGACAGGTACCTCTGCTGGAAACACCATATATTTT
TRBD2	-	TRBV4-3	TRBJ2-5	CASSHTGTSGQETQYF	TGCGCCAGCAGCCATACCGGGACTAGCGGCCAAGAGACCCAGTACTTC
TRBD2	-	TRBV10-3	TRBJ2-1	CAINEGLASNEQFF	TGTGCCATCAATGAGGGACTAGCATCCAATGAGCAGTTCTTC
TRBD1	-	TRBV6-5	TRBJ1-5	CASLSAGGNRPQHF	TGTGCCAGCCTCTCGGCAGGGGGGAATCGGCCCCAGCATTTT
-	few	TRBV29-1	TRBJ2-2	CSVGEATGELFF	TGCAGCGTTGGCGAAGCCACCGGGGAGCTGTTTTTT
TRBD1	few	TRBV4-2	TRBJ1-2	CASSHGRGQGNYGYTF	TGTGCCAGCAGCCATGGACGGGGACAGGGAAACTATGGCTACACCTTC
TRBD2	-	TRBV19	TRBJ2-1	CASSIVWGGSYNEQFF	TGTGCCAGTAGTATAGTTTGGGGGGGCTCCTACAATGAGCAGTTCTTC
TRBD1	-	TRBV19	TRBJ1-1	CASSMGDRFEAFF	TGTGCCAGTAGTATGGGGGACAGGTTTGAAGCTTTCTTT
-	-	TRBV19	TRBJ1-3	CASSSRDSGNTIYF	TGTGCCAGTAGTAGTCGGGACTCTGGAAACACCATATATTTT
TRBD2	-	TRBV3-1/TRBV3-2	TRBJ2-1	CASSQVLAGGPNEQFF	TGTGCCAGCAGCCAGGTACTAGCGGGAGGGCCCAATGAGCAGTTCTTC